This TCR beta chain was captured by sequencing in a study of type 1 regulatory T cells (dated by TCRdb to about 2021). For the study in its entirety: The study characterized an in vitro protocol that generated a Tr1-enriched, alloantigen-specific CD4 T cell product named T-allo10. Patients with hematological malignancies who were receiving allogeneic hematopoietic stem cell transplantation were the group in which T-allo10 was being clinically evaluated.

In its sample, this clonotype was seen many times. Its antigen is not yet known. No base qualities exist here, and no much larger clone lies one base off it. The CDR3 runs 14 amino acids, cysteine and phenylalanine included. The entry retains the CDR3 DNA only, 42 bases that are in frame from base 1. As encoded in the germline V gene (reference sequence), CDR1 is LNHDA while CDR2 is SQIVND. Relative to germline, V is 10 bases shorter and J is 1 base shorter, with 16 bases between their ends. TCRdb names Illumina MiSeq as the instrument used. TCRdb trimmed public reads at Q25 via fastp, called clones via MiXCR and kept in-frame beta chains. Here each entry gathers all rows of one CDR3 protein and keeps the most common genes and DNA. The sample has tens of thousands of distinct CDR3 sequences on record, less than 50% of them singletons. 4.8% of the sample comes from the top ten.

The receptor's source is a human donor in good health. In this chain, TRBV19 is recombined with TRBJ1-1; the D gene is possibly TRBD1, with 5 bases matching. The sample comprised cultured T cells, either the whole culture or a sorted T cell fraction (not recorded which). The CDR3 protein is CATTLRGANTEAFF. The DNA sequence reads TGTGCCACCACCCTCCGTGGGGCGAACACTGAAGCTTTCTTT.